These 8 T cell receptor beta chains were all obtained from the same sample, sequenced in a study of response to subunit inactivated influenza vaccine. TCRdb reanalysed the RT-PCR reads using MiXCR and keeps one entry per CDR3 protein. Of some 190,000 distinct CDR3 sequences in the sample, 14% were seen once. The sequences come from CD8+ T cells sorted from PBMCs, collected about 5 days after vaccination. The source of these receptors is a man between 45 and 60 years old who received an inactivated influenza vaccine.

This chain uses TRBV4-3 with TRBJ2-3; TRBD1 matches 7 bases. Germline CDR1 reads LGHNA; CDR2 reads YSLEER. Trimming took 2 bases from V and 3 from J; bases not matched to a gene: 2. This CDR3 contains 14 residues. The CDR3 sequence: CASSQMTGTDTQYF. In DNA form, the CDR3 reads TGCGCCAGCAGCCAAATGACAGGGACAGATACGCAGTATTTT.

This clonotype was found a few times. The chain couples TRBV14 to TRBJ1-2; D is undetermined. The length of the CDR3 is 20 residues. Trimming cost V 4 bases and J 1 base, with 28 bases left between them. The germline V gene has CDR1 SGHDN and CDR2 FVKESK. The CDR3 spells CASSPQPRERTPHFNYGYTF. The CDR3 bases are TGTGCCAGCAGCCCGCAACCACGGGAAAGGACCCCACACTTTAACTATGGCTACACCTTC.

This clonotype appeared a few times. This rearrangement joins TRBV4-3 to TRBJ2-7, with a weak D call TRBD2 (5 bases). Deletions cut 0 bases from V and 3 bases from J, with 12 bases between. Germline values: CDR1 LGHNA, CDR2 YSLEER. CDR3 length equals 15 residues. The CDR3 loop is CASSQDSVSSYEQYF. The CDR3 coding sequence is TGCGCCAGCAGCCAAGATAGCGTGTCTAGCTACGAGCAGTACTTC.

This clonotype showed up just a few times. The chain recombines TRBV20-1 with TRBJ2-3; TRBD2 aligns across 12 bases. CDR3 length: 18 residues. Unmatched junction bases numbered 16, after V lost 3 bases and J lost 6 bases. Germline CDR1 is DFQATT and CDR2 is SNEGSKA (reference sequence). This CDR3 is CSASELIGLAGFMDTQYF. For the CDR3, the DNA is TGCAGTGCTAGTGAATTAATAGGACTAGCGGGGTTTATGGATACGCAGTATTTT.

This clonotype was seen a handful of times. The J gene is TRBJ2-7, the V gene TRBV7-9, with 7 bases fitting TRBD2. Germline CDR1 and CDR2: SEHNR and FQNEAQ (reference sequence). Trimming removed 5 bases from V and 7 bases from J; junction bases left unmatched: 14. This CDR3 has 15 amino acids. The CDR3: CASSPGGGEVREQYF. CDR3 bases: TGTGCCAGCAGCCCCGGGGGAGGGGAGGTAAGGGAGCAGTACTTC.

The chain joins TRBV18 to TRBJ2-7, with 10 bases lining up with TRBD2. The length of the CDR3 is 14 residues. Trimming at V came to 4 bases and at J to 4 bases, leaving 4 bases not matched to a gene. Germline CDR1 KGHSH, CDR2 LQKENI. This CDR3 is CASSLGTSVYEQYF. For the CDR3, the DNA is TGTGCCAGCTCACTTGGGACTAGCGTATACGAGCAGTACTTC.

The chain joins TRBV3-1 to TRBJ2-1; D unclear. Germline V lookup: CDR1 LGHDT, CDR2 YNNKEL (reference sequence). Trimming removed 4 bases at V and 10 bases at J, with 14 bases between. CDR3 length: 13 residues. CDR3 sequence reads: CASSPQARYEQFF. CDR3 bases: TGTGCCAGCAGCCCCCAAGCCCGTTACGAGCAGTTCTTC.

This clonotype was recorded at least ten times. The chain is built from TRBV7-9 and TRBJ1-2; D not certain. Germline loops: CDR1 SEHNR, CDR2 FQNEAQ (reference sequence). The V end was cut by 4 bases, the J end by 3 bases, with 12 bases between. This CDR3 has 14 amino acids. CDR3 protein: CASSSKPVYYGYTF. In DNA, the CDR3 is TGTGCCAGCAGCTCCAAGCCCGTATACTATGGCTACACCTTC.